A single sample is the source of the 19 T cell receptor beta chains below, sequenced in a study of identical twins. TCRdb ran MiXCR on the 5' RACE reads and lists one entry per CDR3 protein. The sample includes fewer than 450,000 distinct CDR3 sequences, around 9.7% seen only once; the top ten take approximately 8.9%. Sequenced sample: naive T cells sorted from blood. These receptors all stem from a woman between 45 and 65 years old in good health.

The chain employs TRBV2 and TRBJ2-2, with 8 nucleotides matching TRBD2. With V trimmed by 7 bases and J by 0 bases, 7 bases remained unmatched. Germline V lookup: CDR1 SNHLY, CDR2 FYNNEI. This CDR3 is 16 amino acids long. CDR3 residues: CASTPRRGANTGELFF. For the CDR3, the DNA is TGTGCCAGCACCCCCCGGCGGGGGGCGAACACCGGGGAGCTGTTTTTT.

This clonotype was seen a handful of times. The chain links TRBV11-3 to TRBJ2-7; the D gene is possibly TRBD2 (6 bases). The CDR3 is 14 amino acids. V was clipped by 5 bases and J by 0 bases, with 11 bases between them. Looked up from germline, CDR1 is SGHNT and CDR2 is YENEEA. CDR3 residues: CASSPGVSSYEQYF. The CDR3 region has the DNA TGTGCCAGCAGCCCGGGAGTAAGCTCCTACGAGCAGTACTTC.

This clonotype has just a few counts. This sequence joins TRBV6-6 and TRBJ2-1; 7 bases match TRBD2. The V gene's germline CDR1 is MNHNY and CDR2 SVGAGI (reference sequence). V dropped 2 bases and J dropped 0; count of bases not matched to a gene: 4. The CDR3 loop spans 16 amino acids. CDR3 sequence: CASSYGSGTSYNEQFF. Written as DNA, the CDR3 is TGTGCCAGCAGTTACGGAAGCGGGACCTCCTACAATGAGCAGTTCTTC.

The chain recombines TRBV20-1 with TRBJ2-7; 14 bases agree with TRBD2. Trimming cost V 5 bases and J 9 bases; bases outside gene matches: 6. The CDR3 covers 13 residues. Germline loops: CDR1 DFQATT, CDR2 SNEGSKA (reference sequence). The chain's CDR3 is CSASTSGRAGQYV. The CDR3 nucleotides read TGCAGTGCTTCGACTAGCGGGAGGGCCGGGCAGTACGTC.

This clonotype was found many times. The V call is TRBV7-9, the J call TRBJ1-5, with a possible D match to TRBD1 (5 bases). The V end was cut by 5 bases, the J end by 6 bases, with 17 bases between. This CDR3 has 15 amino acids. Germline values: CDR1 SEHNR, CDR2 FQNEAQ (reference sequence). CDR3 DNA sequence: TGTGCCAGCAGCGCCTCCCCGGGGGTAGGTCAGCCCCAGCATTTT. Protein: CASSASPGVGQPQHF.

This clonotype was picked up many times. The chain recombines TRBV6-1 with TRBJ1-2; D gene uncertain. The CDR3 loop spans 13 amino acids. The V end was cut by 7 bases, the J end by 6 bases, with 15 bases between. Germline CDR1 is MNHNS and CDR2 is SASEGT. The CDR3 sequence is CASKFAGAHGYTF. For the CDR3, the DNA is TGTGCCAGCAAGTTCGCAGGCGCCCATGGCTACACCTTC.

This clonotype was counted ten times or more. This chain joins TRBV5-6 and TRBJ1-2; D is uncertain. Looked up from germline, CDR1 is SGHDT and CDR2 is YYEEEE. The CDR3 spans 13 residues. V gave up 2 bases and J gave up 8 bases, with 13 bases separating them. In DNA form, the CDR3 reads TGTGCCAGCAGCTTCACTGGGTTAATCGGCTACACCTTC. This translates into CASSFTGLIGYTF.

This clonotype was found a few times. The chain recombines TRBV3-1 with TRBJ2-1, with 7 bases aligning to TRBD2. The CDR3 consists of 12 residues. V trimming: 4 bases; J trimming: 9 bases; junction bases outside the gene matches: 3. Per the germline V gene, CDR1 is LGHDT and CDR2 is YNNKEL (reference sequence). CDR3 coding DNA: TGTGCCAGCAGCCGCGGGGAGGGTGAGCAGTTCTTC. This gives the protein CASSRGEGEQFF.

The rearrangement links TRBV5-4 to TRBJ2-5; D unclear. CDR3 length equals 13 residues. Germline CDR1 reads SGHNT; CDR2 reads YYREEE (reference sequence). V was trimmed by 3 bases and J by 1 base, leaving 7 bases between them. The CDR3 is CASSSPVQETQYF. CDR3 bases: TGTGCCAGCAGCTCTCCAGTCCAAGAGACCCAGTACTTC.

CDR3 protein: CASRTSGPNNEQFF. The DNA for the CDR3 is TGTGCCAGCAGAACTTCCGGGCCAAACAATGAGCAGTTCTTC. This sequence joins TRBV27 and TRBJ2-1; D is unresolved. Germline V gene lookup returns CDR1 MNHEY and CDR2 SMNVEV (reference sequence). The CDR3 loop spans 14 amino acids. V shed 6 bases and J shed 5 bases, with 14 bases lying between them.

The J gene is TRBJ1-2, the V gene TRBV5-1; D unresolved. Deletions cut 4 bases from V and 8 bases from J, with 15 bases between. Germline V gene data show CDR1 as SGHRS and CDR2 as YFSETQ. There are 13 residues in the CDR3. CDR3 DNA: TGCGCCAGCAGCGCCTTGATGAGAGGGGGCTACACCTTC. It translates to CASSALMRGGYTF.

This clonotype has more than one count but fewer than ten. The rearrangement joins TRBV2 to TRBJ2-6; 8 bases fit TRBD2. Germline CDR1 and CDR2: SNHLY and FYNNEI. V dropped 9 bases and J dropped 4; count of bases not matched to a gene: 17. CDR3 length equals 18 residues. CDR3 region: CASRPFGGDGAGANVLTF. CDR3 coding DNA: TGTGCCAGTAGACCCTTCGGGGGGGACGGTGCGGGGGCCAACGTCCTGACTTTC.

This clonotype came up a few times. The CDR3 sequence: CASTWDRGLEETQYF. For the CDR3, the DNA is TGTGCCAGCACCTGGGACAGGGGCCTAGAAGAGACCCAGTACTTC. The chain is built from TRBV2 and TRBJ2-5, with 10 bases that match TRBD1. The CDR3 is made up of 15 amino acids. Trimming removed 7 bases from V and 3 bases from J; junction bases left unmatched: 8. Germline V gene lookup returns CDR1 SNHLY and CDR2 FYNNEI.

This clonotype was recorded at least ten times. V gene TRBV7-2 combines with J gene TRBJ2-2; 13 bases are shared with TRBD2. The CDR3 is 16 amino acids. V shed 2 bases and J 6 bases; nucleotides not matched to a gene: 3. CDR1 SGHTA and CDR2 FQGNSA come from the germline V gene. The CDR3 region is CASSLRLAGGPGELFF. The CDR3 DNA sequence: TGTGCCAGCAGCTTACGACTAGCGGGAGGTCCCGGGGAGCTGTTTTTT. The variable domain in full, completed from reference TRBV7-2 and TRBJ2-2, reads GAGVSQSPSNKVTEKGKDVELRCDPISGHTALYWYRQSLGQGLEFLIYFQGNSAPDKSGLPSDRFSAERTGGSVSTLTIQRTQQEDSAVYLCASSLRLAGGPGELFFGEGSRLTVL.

This clonotype was recorded a few times. This chain connects TRBV4-2 to TRBJ2-3; TRBD1 or TRBD2 may be the D gene (5 bases each). Germline V gives CDR1 LGHNA, CDR2 YNFKEQ. The CDR3 has 12 residues. The germline V and J ends were trimmed by 4 bases and 14 bases, with 16 bases remaining between them. The CDR3 sequence is CASSLTLGDVYF. The DNA for the CDR3 is TGTGCCAGCAGCCTCACACTTGGGGACGTGTATTTT.

This clonotype was counted between two and nine times. The J gene is TRBJ2-1, the V gene TRBV24-1, with a tentative D call TRBD1 (6 bases). The CDR3 extends over 15 amino acids. V was pared by 7 bases and J by 4 bases, with 16 bases between. The germline V gene has CDR1 KGHDR and CDR2 SFDVKD. The CDR3 sequence is CATSSSRDMYNEQFF. Here the CDR3 DNA reads TGTGCCACCAGCTCGAGTAGGGACATGTACAATGAGCAGTTCTTC.

This chain uses TRBV7-2 with TRBJ2-2; 9 bases map to TRBD2. Germline V gene lookup returns CDR1 SGHTA and CDR2 FQGNSA. V lost 9 bases and J lost 3; bases outside the gene matches: 8. The CDR3 spans 15 residues. CDR3 in DNA: TGTGCCAGGCGGCTAGTAGCGGGGGACACCGGGGAGCTGTTTTTT. This codes for CARRLVAGDTGELFF.

This clonotype was detected a few times. The rearrangement links TRBV5-1 to TRBJ2-7; the D gene is possibly TRBD2 (6 bases). The CDR3 has 15 residues. From germline, CDR1 is SGHRS and CDR2 YFSETQ. Trimming removed 0 bases at V and 2 bases at J, with 12 bases between. Here the CDR3 reads CASSLDTSSAYEQYV. The CDR3 DNA sequence: TGCGCCAGCAGCTTGGATACTAGCTCAGCCTACGAGCAGTACGTC.

The chain uses TRBV5-5 and TRBJ1-2, with 7 nucleotides matching TRBD1. The CDR3 totals 15 residues. CDR1 and CDR2 (germline): SGHKS, YYEKEE (reference sequence). V dropped 4 bases and J dropped 2; count of bases not matched to a gene: 8. CDR3 in DNA: TGTGCCAGCAGCCTGCCAGGGGGTACAAACTATGGCTACACCTTC. It is translated as CASSLPGGTNYGYTF.